The clone carrying this T cell receptor (beta chain) was counted a few times. The data are from a study of blood T cells in healthy people across ages. CDR1 and CDR2 from the germline V gene are SGHAT and FQNNGV. The V gene end was trimmed by 7 bases and the J gene end by 0 bases; junction bases not matched to a gene: 22. The CDR3 loop spans 21 amino acids. Primers used in a second PCR of about 6 to 11 cycles were a sample-barcoded 5' primer and a J-beta primer mix. TCRdb recomputed calls from the 5' RACE reads with MiXCR, one row per CDR3 protein. This sample has approximately 940,000 distinct CDR3 sequences, with under 50% found just once.

This clonotype was sampled from a man aged 25-45 years in good health. What was sequenced was blood. The J gene is TRBJ2-3, the V gene TRBV11-2; 10 bases map to TRBD2. CDR3 sequence: CASTLRVAGGAMTTSTDTQYF. The CDR3 bases are TGTGCCAGCACCCTCCGGGTAGCGGGGGGCGCTATGACTACTAGCACAGATACGCAGTATTTT.